A selection of T cell receptor beta chains follows, all from one sample in a study of OX40 agonist ivuxolimab in advanced cancers. Measured with immunoSEQ multiplex PCR; TCRdb has only the in-frame clones, and not every one. Of some 44,000 clones listed, approximately 83% were seen once; the top ten hold 0.38%. The sequences come from CD4+ or CD8+ T cells sorted from blood, collected in a trial of the OX40 agonist ivuxolimab. Source of these receptors: an adult with an advanced solid tumor such as melanoma, head and neck, liver or kidney cancer. The CDR3 runs from the conserved cysteine through the conserved F or W. The D gene is left open where the match is weak. Some rows mark clone size as missing; the rest say once, few, many or name a class of expanded clone.

D,J,V,size,CDR3,DNA
TRBD1,TRBJ2-3,TRBV18,.,CASSPLQGIQTDTQYF,TGTGCCAGCTCACCGTTACAGGGGATTCAGACAGATACGCAGTATTTT
.,TRBJ2-7,TRBV5-1,.,CASSLGGGATNVEYF,TGCGCCAGCAGCTTGGGAGGGGGAGCGACCAATGTGGAGTACTTC
TRBD2,TRBJ2-3,TRBV7-3,.,CASSFGAGGATDTQYF,TGTGCCAGCAGCTTCGGAGCGGGAGGGGCGACAGATACGCAGTATTTT
.,TRBJ1-5,TRBV5-6,few,CASSLGRISNQPQHF,TGTGCCAGCAGCTTGGGGCGGATTAGCAATCAGCCCCAGCATTTT
.,TRBJ1-1,TRBV9,.,CASSAPAGYGTEAFF,TGTGCCAGCAGCGCCCCCGCAGGGTACGGGACTGAAGCTTTCTTT
TRBD1,TRBJ2-1,TRBV6-1,.,CASSSTGTGYNEQFF,TGTGCCAGCAGTTCAACCGGGACAGGATACAATGAGCAGTTCTTC
.,TRBJ2-1,TRBV7-7,.,CASSTSEGDNEQFF,TGTGCTAGCAGTACCTCTGAGGGGGACAATGAGCAGTTCTTC
.,TRBJ2-3,TRBV6-5,.,CASRNRKTDTQYF,TGTGCCAGCAGAAACAGGAAAACAGATACGCAGTATTTT
.,TRBJ1-3,TRBV7-2,.,CASSLGDTRNTIYF,TGTGCCAGCAGCTTAGGGGACACCCGAAACACCATATATTTT
.,TRBJ1-2,TRBV5-4,.,CASSFGTEFYGYTF,TGTGCCAGCAGCTTCGGAACAGAATTCTATGGCTACACCTTC
.,TRBJ2-7,TRBV15,.,CATSRQDGIYEQYF,TGTGCCACCAGCAGACAAGACGGGATCTACGAGCAGTACTTC
TRBD1,TRBJ1-2,TRBV9,.,CASSPSSGTGYGYTF,TGTGCCAGCAGCCCTTCCTCCGGGACAGGTTATGGCTACACCTTC
.,TRBJ2-7,TRBV27,once,CASSPCEARGYFCF,TGTGCCAGCAGCCCCTGTGAAGCGAGAGGTTACTTTTGCTTC
.,TRBJ1-5,TRBV7-9,.,CASSIGGGHGQPQHF,TGTGCCAGCAGTATCGGAGGGGGTCACGGTCAGCCCCAGCATTTT
.,TRBJ2-2,TRBV5-1,.,CASSTEWTVGELFF,TGCGCCAGCAGCACCGAATGGACAGTCGGGGAGCTGTTTTTT
TRBD1,TRBJ2-7,TRBV7-3,.,CASSFLRDRVSYEQYF,TGTGCTAGCAGCTTTTTAAGGGACAGGGTTTCCTACGAGCAGTACTTC
.,TRBJ2-6,TRBV19,.,CAAGASGANVLTF,TGTGCCGCAGGGGCCTCTGGGGCCAACGTCCTGACTTTC
TRBD1,TRBJ1-2,TRBV2,.,CASREIGQGVGYTF,TGTGCCAGTCGTGAAATCGGACAGGGGGTTGGCTACACCTTC
.,TRBJ2-5,TRBV7-2,.,CASSTPGTYSGETQYF,TGTGCCAGCAGCACACCCGGGACGTATAGTGGCGAGACCCAGTACTTC
.,TRBJ1-1,TRBV19,.,CASSIPAGNTEAFF,TGTGCCAGTAGTATTCCCGCAGGGAACACTGAAGCTTTCTTT
.,TRBJ2-5,TRBV18,.,CASSGQSWETQYF,TGTGCCAGCTCCGGACAGAGTTGGGAGACCCAGTACTTC
TRBD2,TRBJ2-1,TRBV6-6,.,CASSYIAGAYNEQFF,TGTGCCAGCAGTTACATAGCGGGTGCCTACAATGAGCAGTTCTTC
TRBD1,TRBJ2-7,TRBV9,.,CASSVGGQEVEQYF,TGTGCCAGCAGCGTAGGGGGACAGGAGGTCGAGCAGTACTTC
.,TRBJ1-2,TRBV19,.,CASSNEILMGAAGYTF,TGTGCCAGTAGTAACGAGATTCTCATGGGTGCGGCTGGCTACACCTTC
.,TRBJ2-5,TRBV7-9,.,CASSTLQETQYF,TGTGCCAGCAGCACCTTACAAGAGACCCAGTACTTC
.,TRBJ1-1,TRBV18,few,CASSQDSGTEAFF,TGTGCCAGCTCCCAGGATAGCGGAACTGAAGCTTTCTTT
.,TRBJ1-5,TRBV7-9,.,CASSLEQDYQPQHF,TGTGCCAGCAGCTTAGAACAGGACTATCAGCCCCAGCATTTT
.,TRBJ2-5,TRBV27,.,CASSSDWETQYF,TGTGCCAGCAGTTCCGATTGGGAGACCCAGTACTTC
TRBD2,TRBJ2-1,TRBV28,.,CASGTGTSGVNEQFF,TGTGCCAGCGGAACCGGGACTAGCGGGGTCAATGAGCAGTTCTTC
.,TRBJ2-5,TRBV2,.,CASSSGPEETQYF,TGTGCCAGCAGTTCTGGGCCAGAAGAGACCCAGTACTTC
.,TRBJ2-7,TRBV6-1,.,CASSDNYEQYF,TGTGCCAGCAGTGACAATTACGAGCAGTACTTC
TRBD1,TRBJ2-3,TRBV2,.,CASIRDRGTDTQYF,TGTGCCAGCATCCGGGACAGGGGAACAGATACGCAGTATTTT
TRBD1,TRBJ2-3,TRBV10-3,few,CAISEGTGSDTQYF,TGTGCCATCAGTGAAGGGACAGGGTCGGATACGCAGTATTTT
.,TRBJ1-5,TRBV7-7,few,CASSPGLDQPQHF,TGTGCTAGCAGTCCAGGGTTGGATCAGCCCCAGCATTTT
TRBD1,TRBJ2-7,TRBV18,.,CASSPGQGIGGEQYF,TGTGCCAGCTCACCGGGACAGGGAATTGGAGGTGAGCAGTACTTC
.,TRBJ1-4,TRBV7-9,.,CASSWGAGDEKLFF,TGTGCCAGCAGCTGGGGGGCGGGTGATGAAAAACTGTTTTTT
.,TRBJ2-3,TRBV7-9,.,CASSLGLPTDTQYF,TGTGCCAGCAGCTTAGGACTACCCACAGATACGCAGTATTTT
.,TRBJ1-5,TRBV29-1,.,CSVRDGDEVQHF,TGCAGCGTCCGGGACGGAGATGAGGTTCAGCATTTT
.,TRBJ2-1,TRBV7-2,.,CASSPASYNEQFF,TGTGCCAGCAGCCCGGCGAGTTACAATGAGCAGTTCTTC
.,TRBJ1-1,TRBV29-1,.,CSAHRANTEAFF,TGCAGCGCGCACAGGGCAAACACTGAAGCTTTCTTT
.,TRBJ1-2,TRBV10-2,.,CASLITGSTGYTF,TGCGCCAGCTTGATTACAGGTTCTACGGGCTACACCTTC
.,TRBJ1-1,TRBV6-1,.,CASSEQGWSSEAFF,TGTGCCAGCAGTGAACAGGGCTGGTCTTCTGAAGCTTTCTTT
.,TRBJ1-2,TRBV5-4,.,CASSAGSLANYGYTF,TGTGCCAGCAGCGCAGGGAGCCTGGCTAACTATGGCTACACCTTC
TRBD1,TRBJ2-5,TRBV30,.,CAWGTGGETQYF,TGTGCCTGGGGGACAGGGGGAGAGACCCAGTACTTC
.,TRBJ1-2,TRBV29-1,.,CSVLSGTLGYGYTF,TGCAGCGTTCTATCCGGGACCCTGGGCTATGGCTACACCTTC
.,TRBJ2-7,TRBV18,once,CASSPTGGRATYEQYF,TGTGCCAGCTCACCGACCGGGGGCAGGGCAACCTACGAGCAGTACTTC
.,TRBJ1-3,TRBV7-6,.,CASSPLGENTIYF,TGTGCCAGCAGCCCGCTAGGTGAAAACACCATATATTTT
.,TRBJ1-1,TRBV10-2,.,CASSGTGTEAFF,TGCGCCAGCAGTGGAACAGGCACTGAAGCTTTCTTT
.,TRBJ1-1,TRBV5-1,.,CASSSTQGRTEAFF,TGCGCCAGCAGCTCCACACAGGGTAGGACTGAAGCTTTCTTT
.,TRBJ2-1,TRBV5-8,once,CASSFGSPGYNEQFF,TGTGCCAGCAGCTTCGGATCCCCGGGGTACAATGAGCAGTTCTTC
TRBD1,TRBJ2-7,TRBV5-5,.,CASSYRTGYNEQYF,TGTGCCAGCAGCTACCGGACAGGGTACAACGAGCAGTACTTC
.,TRBJ1-2,TRBV30,.,CASRRQRGNYGYTF,TGTGCCTCCCGTCGACAGCGAGGTAACTATGGCTACACCTTC
.,TRBJ1-2,TRBV30,.,CAWSFYRQLANYGYTF,TGTGCCTGGAGTTTCTACCGACAGTTAGCTAACTATGGCTACACCTTC
.,TRBJ1-2,TRBV5-4,.,CASSFGENYGYTF,TGTGCCAGCAGCTTCGGGGAAAACTATGGCTACACCTTC
TRBD1,TRBJ2-2,TRBV5-6,.,CASSGTGLNTGELFF,TGTGCCAGCAGCGGGACAGGGTTGAACACCGGGGAGCTGTTTTTT
TRBD1,TRBJ2-7,TRBV7-9,.,CASSFPGQGNEQYF,TGTGCCAGCAGCTTCCCGGGACAGGGAAACGAGCAGTACTTC
TRBD1,TRBJ2-7,TRBV6-1,.,CASSGRDGTGTYEQYF,TGTGCCAGCAGTGGGAGGGATGGGACAGGGACATACGAGCAGTACTTC
.,TRBJ1-2,TRBV30,.,CAWRSERASKDTF,TGTGCCTGGAGAAGCGAAAGGGCCAGCAAGGACACCTTC
TRBD1,TRBJ1-2,TRBV2,few,CASRGTGKYIYGYTF,TGTGCCAGCAGAGGGACAGGGAAGTATATCTATGGCTACACCTTC
.,TRBJ1-6,TRBV7-2,.,CASSLGTYNSPLHF,TGTGCCAGCAGCTTAGGCACTTATAATTCACCCCTCCACTTT